This TCR beta chain originates from a study of early T cells in non-severe SARS-CoV-2 infection. For the study at large: Sequencing targeted bulk RNA from unsorted whole blood, leaving chains unpaired. Whole-study findings and limits: There was a bias toward anti-spike CD8 responses in VDJdb matching, which missed private and CD4 specificities.

At least ten counts were recorded for this clonotype. Its target is unknown. As part of library construction, unique molecular identifiers were attached to individual cDNA molecules. A single record per CDR3 protein comes from TCRdb applying MiXCR to the 5' RACE reads. The repertoire holds 30,000 to 45,000 distinct CDR3 sequences, more than 8% seen once, with less than 15% in the top ten. V lost 7 bases to trimming and J lost 6 bases, with 10 bases between them. Germline-derived CDR1 and CDR2 are KGHDR and SFDVKD. The CDR3 sequence is 12 residues long. The specimen sequenced was whole blood. This receptor was taken from an adult who was a healthcare worker with PCR-confirmed SARS-CoV-2 infection or an uninfected control (not recorded which). The V call is TRBV24-1, the J call TRBJ2-3; D possibly matches TRBD1 or TRBD2 (5 bases each). CDR3 sequence: CATRGEGDTQYF. In nucleotides, the CDR3 is TGTGCCACCAGGGGCGAGGGGGATACGCAGTATTTT.